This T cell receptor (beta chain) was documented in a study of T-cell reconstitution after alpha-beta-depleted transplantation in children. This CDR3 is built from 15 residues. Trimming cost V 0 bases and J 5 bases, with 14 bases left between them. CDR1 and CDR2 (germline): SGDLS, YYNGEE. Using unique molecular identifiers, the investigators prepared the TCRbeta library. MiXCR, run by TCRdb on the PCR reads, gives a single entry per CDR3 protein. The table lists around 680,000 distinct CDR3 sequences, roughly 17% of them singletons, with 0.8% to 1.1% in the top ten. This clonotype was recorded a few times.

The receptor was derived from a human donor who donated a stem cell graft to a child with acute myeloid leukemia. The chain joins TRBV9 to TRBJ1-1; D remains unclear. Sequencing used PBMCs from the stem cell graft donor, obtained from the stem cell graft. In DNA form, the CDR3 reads TGTGCCAGCAGCGTAGTTGGAGGCACGGGGACTGAAGCTTTCTTT. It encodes CASSVVGGTGTEAFF.